Presented here are 27 T cell receptor beta chains from one specimen sequenced in a study of OX40 agonist ivuxolimab in advanced cancers. TCRdb's table, derived via immunoSEQ multiplex PCR, lists solely in-frame clones and lacks some. The sample contains around 77,000 clones, about 85% of which appear only once. The specimen comprised CD4+ or CD8+ T cells sorted from blood, sampled in a trial of the OX40 agonist ivuxolimab. The receptors were sampled from an adult with an advanced solid tumor such as melanoma, head and neck, liver or kidney cancer.

This clone has only a few counts. The chain uses TRBV5-5 and TRBJ1-5, with D possibly being TRBD1 (5 bases). CDR3 length equals 15 residues. The ends were cut back, 0 bases at V and 5 bases at J, with 12 bases in the middle. Germline assignment: CDR1 SGHKS and CDR2 YYEKEE (reference sequence). The DNA of the CDR3 is TGTGCCAGCAGCTTGGGAGACAGAACCTATCAGCCCCAGCATTTT. It is translated as CASSLGDRTYQPQHF.

The rearrangement joins TRBV21-1 to TRBJ1-5. TRBV21-1 is labeled a pseudogene. The CDR3 is 13 amino acids. The DNA of the CDR3 is TGTGCCAGCAGCAAATCGTTGGATCAGCCCCAGCATTTT. Protein: CASSKSLDQPQHF.

The gene calls are TRBV11-2 and TRBJ2-3, with D perhaps TRBD1 (5 bases). In germline, CDR1 is SGHAT, CDR2 FQNNGV. The CDR3 is 15 amino acids. V was trimmed by 4 bases and J by 2 bases, leaving 13 bases between them. The CDR3 bases are TGTGCCAGCAGCTCAATCGACAGATACACAGATACGCAGTATTTT. This sequence encodes CASSSIDRYTDTQYF.

The chain carries TRBV5-4 and TRBJ2-5; 8 bases are shared with TRBD1. The CDR3 consists of 15 residues. The germline CDR1 and CDR2 sequences are SGHNT and YYREEE (reference sequence). J was trimmed by 3 bases and V by 3 bases; bases with no gene match: 7. Here the CDR3 DNA reads TGTGCCAGCAGCTCACAGCCGGACAGGGAAGAGACCCAGTACTTC. Translated, it gives CASSSQPDREETQYF.

The chain links TRBV18 to TRBJ1-2, with TRBD1 matching over 7 bases. V shed 3 bases and J 5 bases; nucleotides not matched to a gene: 9. CDR1 and CDR2 (germline): KGHSH, LQKENI. The CDR3 loop spans 15 amino acids. CDR3 sequence (DNA): TGTGCCAGCTCACCGGACAGGACGAACCCTTATGGCTACACCTTC. Residues: CASSPDRTNPYGYTF.

V and J are TRBV9 and TRBJ2-7; the D gene could be TRBD1 or TRBD2 (5 bases each). Germline V CDR1 and CDR2: SGDLS, YYNGEE. The CDR3 runs 15 residues. V gave up 0 bases and J gave up 3 bases, with 13 bases separating them. CDR3 region: CASSVGGSSSYEQYF. The CDR3 DNA reads as TGTGCCAGCAGCGTAGGGGGGTCTTCGAGCTACGAGCAGTACTTC.

The rearrangement joins TRBV7-6 to TRBJ1-1, with D tentatively TRBD1 (6 bases). Germline V CDR1 and CDR2: SGHVS, FNYEAQ. CDR3 length equals 13 residues. Trimming took off 2 bases at V and 4 bases at J, with 8 bases between the two ends. This chain's CDR3 is CASSLQGFTEAFF. DNA for the CDR3: TGTGCCAGCAGCTTACAGGGGTTCACTGAAGCTTTCTTT.

The J gene is TRBJ2-5, the V gene TRBV18; the match to TRBD1 covers 8 bases. Trimming removed 1 base from V and 5 bases from J; junction bases left unmatched: 9. Germline CDR1 and CDR2: KGHSH and LQKENI. The CDR3 consists of 16 residues. The CDR3 DNA reads TGTGCCAGCTCACCACGCGGACAGGGATTCGGGGAGACCCAGTACTTC. It yields the protein CASSPRGQGFGETQYF.

As regards this clone: Sequence at one end of the junction differs from germline and may be a read error. The rearrangement links TRBV7-7 to TRBJ2-5; D remains unclear. Germline V lookup: CDR1 SSHAT, CDR2 FNYEAQ (reference sequence). This CDR3 contains 14 residues. The CDR3: CASSFPQTRETQYF. For the CDR3, the DNA is TGTGCTAGCAGCTTCCCCCAGACCCGGGAGACCCAGTACTTC.

The genes are TRBV19 and TRBJ1-3, with D hard to call. With 6 bases removed from V and 5 bases from J, the gap between germline ends came to 11 bases. The CDR3 covers 13 residues. Looked up from germline, CDR1 is LNHDA and CDR2 is SQIVND (reference sequence). The CDR3 region is CASRPEARNTIYF. The CDR3 bases are TGTGCCAGTAGGCCTGAGGCCAGAAACACCATATATTTT.

A single count supports this clone. V and J are TRBV10-3 and TRBJ1-2; TRBD1 matches at 7 bases. This CDR3 is built from 15 residues. V lost 3 bases, J lost 4 bases, and 8 bases stayed unmatched. Germline lookup yields CDR1 ENHRY and CDR2 SYGVKD. In DNA, the CDR3 is TGTGCCATCAGTGACGCGACAGGGACCCTCTATGGCTACACCTTC. As protein: CAISDATGTLYGYTF.

This rearrangement joins TRBV5-4 to TRBJ1-1, with D tentatively TRBD1 (6 bases). Between the trimmed V and J ends, which lost 4 bases and 5 bases, there was a span of 18 bases. CDR3 length: 15 residues. Germline loops: CDR1 SGHNT, CDR2 YYREEE (reference sequence). In DNA, the CDR3 is TGTGCCAGCAGCCAAAAAACGGGGGCAGGGACTGAAGCTTTCTTT. It is translated as CASSQKTGAGTEAFF.

This clone was counted a few times. V usage is TRBV11-2 and J usage is TRBJ2-3; TRBD2 matches at 8 bases. The CDR3 totals 16 residues. Germline values: CDR1 SGHAT, CDR2 FQNNGV. The ends lost 3 bases at V and 4 bases at J; junction bases unmatched: 9. The CDR3 is CASSFIGGGRPDTQYF. The CDR3 coding sequence is TGTGCCAGCAGCTTTATCGGGGGGGGCCGCCCAGATACGCAGTATTTT.

This sequence joins TRBV18 and TRBJ2-7, with D possibly called TRBD1 or TRBD2 (5 bases each). Germline CDR1 and CDR2: KGHSH and LQKENI. The ends were cut back, 6 bases at V and 0 bases at J, with 15 bases in the middle. This CDR3 is 15 amino acids long. The CDR3 sequence is CASSQSGPDSYEQYF. The CDR3 DNA reads TGTGCCAGCTCCCAATCGGGGCCTGACTCCTACGAGCAGTACTTC.

The chain joins TRBV9 to TRBJ2-7, with 7 positions matching TRBD1. With 3 bases clipped from V and 6 bases from J, the junction kept 3 bases outside the gene matches. Germline V gene sequence: CDR1 SGDLS, CDR2 YYNGEE. This CDR3 is built from 12 residues. The CDR3 coding sequence is TGTGCCAGCAGCGCGACAGGGAGCGAGCAGTACTTC. Translation gives CASSATGSEQYF.

The chain links TRBV7-2 to TRBJ2-5, with 7 bases fitting TRBD2. The germline V gene has CDR1 SGHTA and CDR2 FQGNSA. The CDR3 length is 16 residues. With 2 bases clipped from V and 3 bases from J, the junction kept 9 bases outside the gene matches. DNA for the CDR3: TGTGCCAGCAGCTTAAGGGAGGGAAGGAGGGAAGAGACCCAGTACTTC. It specifies CASSLREGRREETQYF.

This clone was observed once. V usage is TRBV7-8 and J usage is TRBJ2-1, with D possibly matching TRBD1 (6 bases). The V and J ends lost 2 bases and 2 bases respectively, with 19 bases between them. Looked up from germline, CDR1 is SGHVS and CDR2 is FQNEAQ. There are 18 residues in the CDR3. In DNA form, the CDR3 reads TGTGCCAGCAGCTTACGGTTTCACAGGACAGCAACCTACAATGAGCAGTTCTTC. Amino acid sequence: CASSLRFHRTATYNEQFF.

The chain employs TRBV25-1 and TRBJ2-3; 14 nucleotides align to TRBD2. Germline values: CDR1 MGHDK, CDR2 SYGVNS. CDR3 length: 17 amino acids. The junction had 7 bases not matched to a gene; V was cut back by 5 bases and J by 3 bases. The CDR3 here is CASSPWGLAGVTDTQYF. Written as DNA, the CDR3 is TGTGCCAGCAGTCCCTGGGGACTAGCGGGGGTTACAGATACGCAGTATTTT.

The rearrangement joins TRBV11-3 to TRBJ1-2; the D is unclear. Germline V gene data show CDR1 as SGHNT and CDR2 as YENEEA. The ends were cut back, 7 bases at V and 5 bases at J, with 5 bases in the middle. The CDR3 spans 10 residues. Here the CDR3 DNA reads TGTGCCAGCAAAAGGTATGGCTACACCTTC. This codes for CASKRYGYTF.

A single count supports this clone. CDR3: CAWSVLGVSYGYTF. The CDR3 nucleotides read TGTGCCTGGAGTGTACTTGGGGTTTCCTATGGCTACACCTTC. The chain has TRBV30 and TRBJ1-2, with no clear D. CDR3 length: 14 amino acids. Germline V gene data show CDR1 as GTSNPN and CDR2 as SVGIG (reference sequence). V was pared by 0 bases and J by 4 bases, with 12 bases between. Filled out from reference TRBV30 and TRBJ1-2, the complete variable domain reads SQTIHQWPATLVQPVGSPLSLECTVEGTSNPNLYWYRQAAGRGLQLLFYSVGIGQISSEVPQNLSASRPQDRQFILSSKKLLLSDSGFYLCAWSVLGVSYGYTFGSGTRLTVV.

Written as DNA, the CDR3 is TGTGCCAGCAGCCCTACCCGACTGGCGGGGGCCGGGTATACGCAGTATTTT. Protein: CASSPTRLAGAGYTQYF. This chain joins TRBV7-2 and TRBJ2-3; D possibly corresponds to TRBD2 (7 bases). Germline loops: CDR1 SGHTA, CDR2 FQGNSA. This CDR3 comprises 17 residues. The V and J ends lost 5 bases and 7 bases respectively, with 25 bases between them.

This chain joins TRBV6-5 and TRBJ1-5; no firm D call. The CDR3 sequence is 13 residues long. Germline values: CDR1 MNHEY, CDR2 SVGAGI. Trimming cost V 8 bases and J 1 base, with 9 bases left between them. The CDR3 sequence is CASAKESNQPQHF. As DNA, the CDR3 is TGTGCCAGCGCCAAGGAGAGCAATCAGCCCCAGCATTTT.

The rearrangement joins TRBV6-5 to TRBJ1-4; D gene uncertain. Germline assignment: CDR1 MNHEY and CDR2 SVGAGI. The CDR3 runs to 13 residues. Between the trimmed V and J ends, which lost 2 bases and 8 bases, there was a span of 9 bases. This CDR3 reads CASSYTRTEKLFF. The CDR3 bases are TGTGCCAGCAGTTACACCAGGACCGAAAAACTGTTTTTT.

V is TRBV13 and J is TRBJ1-6, with D unclear. The CDR3 runs to 14 residues. Germline V gene data show CDR1 as PRHDT and CDR2 as FYEKMQ (reference sequence). V lost 1 base and J lost 10, with 11 bases in between. The CDR3 reads CASSLARRGSPLHF. CDR3 DNA: TGTGCCAGCAGCTTAGCCCGGAGAGGCTCACCCCTCCACTTT. The variable domain in full, with the rest retrieved from reference TRBV13 and TRBJ1-6, is AAGVIQSPRHLIKEKRETATLKCYPIPRHDTVYWYQQGPGQDPQFLISFYEKMQSDKGSIPDRFSAQQFSDYHSELNMSSLELGDSALYFCASSLARRGSPLHFGNGTRLTVT.

This clone was counted a few times. This chain links TRBV18 with TRBJ1-4, with D perhaps matching TRBD1 (6 bases). The germline V gene has CDR1 KGHSH and CDR2 LQKENI. Trimming removed 10 bases from V and 8 bases from J, with 20 bases in between. The CDR3 is 14 residues long. DNA for the CDR3: TGTGCCACCCGCGAGGGACACAGCAACGAAAAACTGTTTTTT. This codes for CATREGHSNEKLFF.

The rearrangement uses TRBV9 and TRBJ2-2, with TRBD1 matching over 8 bases. The CDR3 consists of 17 residues. Germline CDR1 is SGDLS and CDR2 is YYNGEE. V gave up 0 bases and J gave up 4 bases; unmatched junction bases: 8. The CDR3 sequence is CASSVGWQGASTGELFF. The CDR3 coding sequence is TGTGCCAGCAGCGTAGGGTGGCAGGGGGCGAGCACCGGGGAGCTGTTTTTT.

The chain recombines TRBV5-8 with TRBJ2-7; 10 positions match TRBD1. Germline-derived CDR1 and CDR2 are SGHTS and YDEGEE. After removal of 8 bases from V and 4 bases from J, the junction contained 6 bases not matched to a gene. The CDR3 totals 13 residues. CDR3 bases: TGTGCCAGTGAGGGGACAGGGGTTTACGAGCAGTACTTC. This encodes CASEGTGVYEQYF.